The clone carrying this TCR beta chain was observed at least ten times. The data belong to a study of early T cells in non-severe SARS-CoV-2 infection. Using its own MiXCR run on the 5' RACE reads, TCRdb lists one record per CDR3 protein. The sample contains tens of thousands of distinct CDR3 sequences, 10% to 12% of which appear only once. This TCR came from an adult who was a healthcare worker with PCR-confirmed SARS-CoV-2 infection or an uninfected control (not recorded which). The source was whole blood, collected at baseline.

DNA of the CDR3: TGTGCCAGCAGCTTAGACGGAGGGGCAGCAACTAATGAAAAACTGTTTTTT. It codes for CASSLDGGAATNEKLFF. The chain joins TRBV7-8 to TRBJ1-4, with a possible D match to TRBD1 (5 bases). CDR3 length: 17 residues. The ends were cut back, 1 base at V and 0 bases at J, with 12 bases in the middle. Per germline, CDR1 SGHVS and CDR2 FQNEAQ. The full variable domain, completed using reference TRBV7-8 and TRBJ1-4, is GAGVSQSPRYKVAKRGQDVALRCDPISGHVSLFWYQQALGQGPEFLTYFQNEAQLDKSGLPSDRFFAERPEGSVSTLKIQRTQQEDSAVYLCASSLDGGAATNEKLFFGSGTQLSVL.